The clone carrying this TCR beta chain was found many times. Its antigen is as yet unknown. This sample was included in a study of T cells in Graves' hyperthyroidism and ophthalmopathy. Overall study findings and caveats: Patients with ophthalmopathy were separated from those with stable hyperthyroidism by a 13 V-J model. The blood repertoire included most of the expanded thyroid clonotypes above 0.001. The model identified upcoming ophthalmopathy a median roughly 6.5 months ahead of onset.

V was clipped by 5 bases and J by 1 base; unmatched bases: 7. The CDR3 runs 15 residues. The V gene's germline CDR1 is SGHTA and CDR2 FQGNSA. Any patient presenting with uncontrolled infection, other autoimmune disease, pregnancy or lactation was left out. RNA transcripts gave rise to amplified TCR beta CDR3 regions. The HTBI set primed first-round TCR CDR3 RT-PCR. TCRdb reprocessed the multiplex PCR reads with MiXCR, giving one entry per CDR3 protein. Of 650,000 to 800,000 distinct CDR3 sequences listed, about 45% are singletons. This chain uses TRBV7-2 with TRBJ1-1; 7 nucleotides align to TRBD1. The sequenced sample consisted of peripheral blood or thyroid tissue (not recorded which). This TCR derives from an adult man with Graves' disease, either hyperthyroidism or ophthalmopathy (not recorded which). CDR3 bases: TGTGCCAGCAGCCCCAAGACAGGGACGAACACTGAAGCTTTCTTT. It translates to CASSPKTGTNTEAFF.